This T cell receptor (beta chain) was retrieved from a study of cytomegalovirus exposure and HLA in healthy donors. Points from the study as a whole: Altogether, around 160 TCR beta chains were recorded as cytomegalovirus-associated. Across donors, sequencing depth was assumed by presence/absence analyses to be roughly uniform. TCR beta sequences reportedly predicted most subjects' HLA-A and HLA-B alleles accurately.

Comments on this clone: The antigen is unknown.

Primers: 60 Vbeta forward and 13 Jbeta reverse. This table comes from immunoSEQ multiplex PCR, and its TCRdb copy is limited to in-frame clones, with some not included. The profile shows about 190,000 clones, roughly 83% of them singletons. The CDR3 extends over 15 amino acids. V dropped 4 bases and J dropped 3 bases, with 12 bases sitting between them. CDR1 and CDR2 (germline): MNHNS, SASEGT. The chain uses TRBV6-1 and TRBJ1-4, with a weak D call TRBD1 (6 bases). Sequenced material: PBMCs. This sequence originates from a woman between 50 and 59 years old in good health and CMV-seronegative. Written as DNA, the CDR3 is TGTGCCAGCAGTGGAGACAGGCGGGCTAATGAAAAACTGTTTTTT. It yields the protein CASSGDRRANEKLFF.